This T cell receptor (beta chain) emerged from a study of CD8 T cells in ankylosing spondylitis. Via MiXCR, TCRdb re-called the 5' RACE reads, giving one row per CDR3 protein. The repertoire holds about 400,000 distinct CDR3 sequences, with 20% to 25% as singletons. This clonotype has more than one count but fewer than ten. Its specificity is unknown. With 5 bases removed from V and 9 bases from J, the gap between germline ends came to 14 bases. Germline V CDR1 and CDR2: SGHRS, YFSETQ. CDR3 size: 12 residues. Points from the study as a whole: Reported data indicate significant enrichment of disease-linked clones within matched ankylosing spondylitis synovial fluid. Ankylosing spondylitis blood seemed to carry a telltale TCR beta motif made of seven or eight highly homologous variants.

This sequence was found in a male donor with ankylosing spondylitis. The chain combines TRBV5-1 with TRBJ2-5; a weak D match, TRBD2 (6 bases). The sample was blood, either unsorted or a sorted T cell fraction (not recorded which). The chain's CDR3 is CASSRDSTAQYF. CDR3 DNA sequence: TGCGCCAGCAGTCGGGACTCAACGGCCCAGTACTTC.